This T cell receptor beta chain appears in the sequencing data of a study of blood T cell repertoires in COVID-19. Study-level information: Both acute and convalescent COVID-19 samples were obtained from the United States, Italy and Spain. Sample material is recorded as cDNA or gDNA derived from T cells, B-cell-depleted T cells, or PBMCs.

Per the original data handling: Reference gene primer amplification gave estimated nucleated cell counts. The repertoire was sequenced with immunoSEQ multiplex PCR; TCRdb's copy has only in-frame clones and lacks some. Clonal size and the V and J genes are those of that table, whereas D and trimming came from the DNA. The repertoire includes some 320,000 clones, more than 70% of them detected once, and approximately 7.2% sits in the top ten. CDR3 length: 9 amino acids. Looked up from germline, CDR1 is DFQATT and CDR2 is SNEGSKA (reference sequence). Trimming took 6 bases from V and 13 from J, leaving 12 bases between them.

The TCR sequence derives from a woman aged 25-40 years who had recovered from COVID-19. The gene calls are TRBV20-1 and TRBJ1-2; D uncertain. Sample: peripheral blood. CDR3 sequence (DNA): TGCAGTGCAAACGGGATTCGCACCTTC. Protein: CSANGIRTF.